Below are 5 T cell receptor beta chains sequenced from a single sample in a study of regulatory T cells in long-lasting Graves disease. According to the study, TCR beta libraries were built with iRepertoire HTBI primers and CDR3-region Arm-PCR. MiXCR, run by TCRdb on the multiplex PCR reads, gives a single entry per CDR3 protein. The data show around 400,000 distinct CDR3 sequences, with 15% seen just once and around 7.6% held by the top ten. Time point of the sample: newly diagnosed GD, antithyroid drugs for less than 3 months. Generation of the TCR library employed RNA extracted from PBMCs. The same sample was also studied in work on T cells in Graves' hyperthyroidism and ophthalmopathy.

The source was peripheral blood mononuclear cells (PBMCs), collected at new diagnosis, from a patient treated with antithyroid drugs. The receptors were sampled from a middle-aged woman with Graves disease.

This clonotype has a handful of counts. The chain has TRBV7-9 and TRBJ2-7; unclear D gene. This CDR3 is built from 14 residues. In germline, CDR1 is SEHNR, CDR2 FQNEAQ (reference sequence). Trimming cost V 3 bases and J 2 bases, with 11 bases left between them. The CDR3 bases are TGTGCCAGCAGCTTCGGGCAGAGAACCTACGAGCAGTACTTC. Translated: CASSFGQRTYEQYF.

The table lists this clonotype with many counts. The chain recombines TRBV3-1 with TRBJ2-5, with D perhaps matching TRBD2 (5 bases). Germline V gene sequence: CDR1 LGHDT, CDR2 YNNKEL (reference sequence). Deletions cut 0 bases from V and 5 bases from J, with 13 bases between. CDR3 length: 15 residues. The DNA of the CDR3 is TGTGCCAGCAGCCAAGATCAGTTGGGCGGGGAGACCCAGTACTTC. The encoded protein is CASSQDQLGGETQYF.

Many counts were recorded for this clonotype. V is TRBV12-3 or TRBV12-4 and J is TRBJ1-2; no clear D gene. This CDR3 has 14 residues. The V end was cut by 2 bases, the J end by 5 bases, with 12 bases between. CDR3 protein: CASSLSAGGYGYTF. The CDR3 DNA reads as TGTGCCAGCAGTTTATCGGCAGGCGGGTATGGCTACACCTTC.

In its sample, this clonotype was seen many times. V gene TRBV9 combines with J gene TRBJ2-2; 7 bases match TRBD2. Germline V CDR1 and CDR2: SGDLS, YYNGEE. The junction had 15 bases not matched to a gene; V was cut back by 0 bases and J by 7 bases. This CDR3 is 18 amino acids long. CDR3 region: CASSVGSKTRLALGELFF. DNA for the CDR3: TGTGCCAGCAGCGTAGGCTCCAAAACACGACTAGCTCTCGGGGAGCTGTTTTTT. Full variable domain (rest looked up from reference TRBV9 and TRBJ2-2): DSGVTQTPKHLITATGQRVTLRCSPRSGDLSVYWYQQSLDQGLQFLIQYYNGEERAKGNILERFSAQQFPDLHSELNLSSLELGDSALYFCASSVGSKTRLALGELFFGEGSRLTVL.

V and J are TRBV29-1 and TRBJ1-2; 8 bases are shared with TRBD1. Unmatched junction bases numbered 11, after V lost 6 bases and J lost 5 bases. Germline-derived CDR1 and CDR2 are SQVTM and ANQGSEA. This CDR3 is built from 14 residues. The CDR3, as DNA: TGCAGCGTGTCCCCAGGACAGGGAATTTATGGCTACACCTTC. It codes for CSVSPGQGIYGYTF.